Sequencing of this T cell receptor beta chain was carried out in a study of naive and memory T cell subsets. Study results and limitations: Especially in CD8 cells, naive repertoires contained a few larger clonotypes, possibly CD45RA-re-expressing memory cells.

Two oligonucleotides, mixed equimolar, formed the beta constant-region primer covering TRBC1 and TRBC2. The ligated cDNA underwent four PCR rounds using SP2 and nested alpha and beta constant-region primers. TCRdb reanalysed the UMI-ligation and nested PCR reads using MiXCR and keeps one entry per CDR3 protein. The sample includes about 150,000 distinct CDR3 sequences, 20% to 25% of them seen just once. The CDR3 runs 14 residues. Germline trimming cut 9 bases from V and 5 bases from J; bases unmatched to any gene: 8. Germline V gene lookup returns CDR1 KGHDR and CDR2 SFDVKD. Of note for this clonotype: Its antigen is unknown.

The sample consisted of naive CD4+ T cells from blood. This sequence originates from a human donor in good health. V and J are TRBV24-1 and TRBJ2-1, with 8 bases aligning to TRBD1. The CDR3 DNA follows: TGTGCCACCCGGGCGGACAGGGCACACAATGAGCAGTTCTTC. Amino acids: CATRADRAHNEQFF.